These 10 T cell receptor beta chains were sequenced from one sample in a study of blood T cell repertoires in COVID-19. The table came from immunoSEQ multiplex PCR; TCRdb's copy has only in-frame clones and leaves some out. The sample carries 250,000 to 350,000 clones, about 87% recorded once. The sample was peripheral blood. These receptor sequences come from a woman aged 45-60 years who had recovered from COVID-19.

The chain combines TRBV29-1 with TRBJ1-2, with D unclear. V was cut by 7 bases and J by 0 bases, with 12 bases left in between. The CDR3 is 13 amino acids. Germline lookup yields CDR1 SQVTM and CDR2 ANQGSEA. The CDR3 sequence is CSARELANYGYTF. CDR3 bases: TGCAGCGCTAGGGAGTTAGCTAACTATGGCTACACCTTC.

This clone was recorded once. This chain uses TRBV9 with TRBJ2-3; D is possibly TRBD2 (5 bases). This CDR3 has 15 residues. Germline V CDR1 and CDR2: SGDLS, YYNGEE. Trimming took off 0 bases at V and 0 bases at J, with 8 bases between the two ends. CDR3 in amino acids: CASSVGSGSTDTQYF. The CDR3 bases are TGTGCCAGCAGCGTAGGGAGCGGCAGCACAGATACGCAGTATTTT.

The chain recombines TRBV28 with TRBJ2-7, with a tentative D call TRBD1 (5 bases). This CDR3 region has 13 residues. Trimming pared 4 bases from V and 4 bases from J, leaving 11 bases between. Germline V gene data show CDR1 as MDHEN and CDR2 as SYDVKM. Here the CDR3 reads CASSSTDKYEQYF. CDR3 in DNA: TGTGCCAGCAGTTCGACAGACAAATACGAGCAGTACTTC.

V gene TRBV7-6 combines with J gene TRBJ2-7, with TRBD1 identical over 8 bases. Unmatched junction bases numbered 4, after V lost 1 base and J lost 2 bases. The length of the CDR3 is 15 residues. Germline values: CDR1 SGHVS, CDR2 FNYEAQ. The DNA of the CDR3 is TGTGCCAGCAGCTTAGGACAGGGGCCCACCTACGAGCAGTACTTC. As protein: CASSLGQGPTYEQYF. The whole variable domain, filled in from reference TRBV7-6 and TRBJ2-7, reads GAGVSQSPRYKVTKRGQDVALRCDPISGHVSLYWYRQALGQGPEFLTYFNYEAQQDKSGLPNDRFSAERPEGSISTLTIQRTEQRDSAMYRCASSLGQGPTYEQYFGPGTRLTVT.

The gene calls are TRBV6-5 and TRBJ1-4; D is uncertain. The CDR3 sequence is 13 residues long. Germline V lookup: CDR1 MNHEY, CDR2 SVGAGI. V lost 10 bases to trimming and J lost 4 bases, with 13 bases between them. The CDR3 protein is CATTGVGNEKLFF. The CDR3 coding sequence is TGTGCCACCACCGGGGTCGGTAATGAAAAACTGTTTTTT.

The V and J genes are TRBV11-2 and TRBJ2-1, with TRBD2 identical over 11 bases. V shed 5 bases and J 4 bases; nucleotides not matched to a gene: 4. The germline gives CDR1 SGHAT, CDR2 FQNNGV. The CDR3 has 15 amino acids. CDR3 sequence: CASSAGTSGYNEQFF. In nucleotides, the CDR3 is TGTGCCAGCAGCGCGGGGACTAGCGGTTACAATGAGCAGTTCTTC.

The chain combines TRBV7-6 with TRBJ2-3, with TRBD2 matching 9 bases. Germline lookup yields CDR1 SGHVS and CDR2 FNYEAQ. J was trimmed by 1 base and V by 2 bases; bases with no gene match: 7. CDR3 length equals 17 residues. CDR3 loop: CASSLLRAGGGTDTQYF. CDR3 nucleotides: TGTGCCAGCAGCTTACTTCGGGCGGGAGGGGGCACAGATACGCAGTATTTT. The full variable domain, with the rest looked up from reference TRBV7-6 and TRBJ2-3, is GAGVSQSPRYKVTKRGQDVALRCDPISGHVSLYWYRQALGQGPEFLTYFNYEAQQDKSGLPNDRFSAERPEGSISTLTIQRTEQRDSAMYRCASSLLRAGGGTDTQYFGPGTRLTVL.

The chain uses TRBV10-3 and TRBJ2-3; 7 bases match TRBD2. V was clipped by 4 bases and J by 4 bases; unmatched bases: 5. Germline values: CDR1 ENHRY, CDR2 SYGVKD. This CDR3 is 14 amino acids long. This CDR3 is CAISVGGGADTQYF. The DNA of the CDR3 is TGTGCCATCAGTGTTGGGGGAGGGGCAGATACGCAGTATTTT.

This clone was found once. The chain carries TRBV9 and TRBJ2-1; TRBD2 might be the D (5 bases). V gave up 0 bases and J gave up 2 bases, with 9 bases separating them. The CDR3 contains 15 residues. CDR1 SGDLS and CDR2 YYNGEE come from the germline V gene. The CDR3 DNA sequence: TGTGCCAGCAGCGTAGTCCCAGCGGCCTACAATGAGCAGTTCTTC. Residues: CASSVVPAAYNEQFF.

This clone has only one observation. The chain has TRBV2 and TRBJ2-7; 11 bases align to TRBD2. The CDR3 contains 15 residues. V shed 7 bases, J shed 1 base, and the junction held 6 bases outside the gene matches. The germline CDR1 and CDR2 sequences are SNHLY and FYNNEI. CDR3 protein: CASTHRTSGSYEQYF. Here the CDR3 DNA reads TGTGCCAGCACGCACCGGACTAGCGGGTCCTACGAGCAGTACTTC. Supplemented by reference TRBV2 and TRBJ2-7, the full variable domain reads EPEVTQTPSHQVTQMGQEVILRCVPISNHLYFYWYRQILGQKVEFLVSFYNNEISEKSEIFDDQFSVERPDGSNFTLKIRSTKLEDSAMYFCASTHRTSGSYEQYFGPGTRLTVT.